This TCR beta chain was sequenced for a study of response to subunit inactivated influenza vaccine. Broader study findings: The authors proposed limited new T cell recruitment per seasonal influenza vaccination.

About this clonotype itself: Its antigen is still unknown.

The CDR3 loop spans 15 amino acids. Trimming removed 1 base from V and 6 bases from J, with 13 bases in between. From germline, CDR1 is SGHRS and CDR2 YFSETQ. TCRdb reprocessed the RT-PCR reads via MiXCR and lists one record per CDR3 protein. Among 700,000 to 800,000 distinct CDR3 sequences listed, approximately 17% were seen once. V and J are TRBV5-1 and TRBJ2-2; perhaps TRBD1 as D (6 bases). The sample consisted of PBMCs from blood, taken 4 to 6 days after vaccination. The source of this sequence is a man between 45 and 60 years old who received an inactivated influenza vaccine. The CDR3 loop is CASSLQGQDAGELFF. The CDR3, as DNA: TGCGCCAGCAGCTTGCAGGGGCAGGATGCCGGGGAGCTGTTTTTT.